The 19 T cell receptor beta chains below all came from one sample that was sequenced in a study of blood T cell repertoires in COVID-19. The assay was immunoSEQ multiplex PCR, and TCRdb's table has in-frame clones only and misses some. The sample has over 110,000 clones, 65% to 90% seen once; the top ten hold around 8.2%. The sequencing sample was made of peripheral blood. The receptors originated from a human donor in a cohort sampled during active COVID-19.

The chain uses TRBV27 and TRBJ2-3; tentative D call: TRBD2 (8 bases). Germline CDR1 and CDR2: MNHEY and SMNVEV (reference sequence). The CDR3 is 18 residues long. V lost 6 bases and J lost 3, with 25 bases in between. CDR3 in amino acids: CASSPDRDRAGGTDTQYF. The CDR3 DNA sequence: TGTGCCAGCAGCCCGGACAGAGACAGGGCGGGAGGAACAGATACGCAGTATTTT.

V usage is TRBV9 and J usage is TRBJ2-1; D possibly corresponds to TRBD2 (5 bases). CDR1 is SGDLS and CDR2 is YYNGEE in the germline V gene. This CDR3 is built from 13 residues. Trimming cost V 3 bases and J 3 bases, with 7 bases left between them. As DNA, the CDR3 is TGTGCCAGCAGCGGCCGGGACTACAATGAGCAGTTCTTC. Translation gives CASSGRDYNEQFF.

The rearrangement joins TRBV7-2 to TRBJ2-7, with TRBD1 as a possible D gene (6 bases). V dropped 1 base and J dropped 2 bases, with 12 bases sitting between them. This CDR3 comprises 15 residues. Germline V gene data show CDR1 as SGHTA and CDR2 as FQGNSA. Here the CDR3 DNA reads TGTGCCAGCAGCTTAGACCGGGACAAACCCTACGAGCAGTACTTC. Its translation: CASSLDRDKPYEQYF. Variable domain in full (rest from reference TRBV7-2 and TRBJ2-7): GAGVSQSPSNKVTEKGKDVELRCDPISGHTALYWYRQSLGQGLEFLIYFQGNSAPDKSGLPSDRFSAERTGGSVSTLTIQRTQQEDSAVYLCASSLDRDKPYEQYFGPGTRLTVT.

V usage is TRBV5-6 and J usage is TRBJ1-5, with a possible D match to TRBD1 (6 bases). The CDR3 runs 15 residues. Germline V CDR1 and CDR2: SGHDT, YYEEEE. Deletions cut 5 bases from V and 0 bases from J, with 12 bases between. The CDR3, as DNA: TGTGCCAGCAGTTGGACAGATTATAGCAATCAGCCCCAGCATTTT. Translating it yields CASSWTDYSNQPQHF.

This clone was recorded only once. The rearrangement joins TRBV27 to TRBJ1-5; D is undetermined. V dropped 2 bases and J dropped 1 base, with 6 bases sitting between them. This CDR3 contains 14 residues. The germline V gene encodes CDR1 MNHEY and CDR2 SMNVEV (reference sequence). The CDR3 sequence is CASSLIQSNQPQHF. In nucleotides, the CDR3 is TGTGCCAGCAGTTTAATCCAGAGCAATCAGCCCCAGCATTTT.

In DNA, the CDR3 is TGTGCCAGCAAAGGACAGGGCTTTACCTACGAGCAGTACTTC. Amino acid sequence: CASKGQGFTYEQYF. The rearrangement joins TRBV2 to TRBJ2-7; 8 nucleotides match TRBD1. The CDR3 runs to 14 residues. V was clipped by 7 bases and J by 2 bases; unmatched bases: 7. From germline, CDR1 is SNHLY and CDR2 FYNNEI. Using reference TRBV2 and TRBJ2-7 for the parts outside the CDR3, the full variable domain is EPEVTQTPSHQVTQMGQEVILRCVPISNHLYFYWYRQILGQKVEFLVSFYNNEISEKSEIFDDQFSVERPDGSNFTLKIRSTKLEDSAMYFCASKGQGFTYEQYFGPGTRLTVT.

The chain links TRBV6-5 to TRBJ2-7; TRBD1 is a possible D gene (5 bases). This CDR3 region has 13 residues. Germline V gives CDR1 MNHEY, CDR2 SVGAGI. Trimming left V 6 bases short and J 0 bases short, with 9 bases between. CDR3 residues: CASSTDSSYEQYF. In nucleotides, the CDR3 is TGTGCCAGCAGCACCGACAGCTCCTACGAGCAGTACTTC.

The CDR3 bases are TGTGCCAGCATTCAGGGGGCAAGGGACACTGAAGCTTTCTTT. This sequence encodes CASIQGARDTEAFF. The chain is built from TRBV7-9 and TRBJ1-1, with TRBD1 identical over 8 bases. In germline, CDR1 is SEHNR, CDR2 FQNEAQ (reference sequence). Trimming removed 7 bases from V and 3 bases from J; junction bases left unmatched: 7. The CDR3 sequence is 14 residues long.

This chain joins TRBV18 and TRBJ2-2; 8 bases are a match to TRBD2. The CDR3 has 15 residues. V gave up 3 bases and J gave up 9 bases; unmatched junction bases: 9. CDR1 is KGHSH and CDR2 is LQKENI in the germline V gene. The CDR3 here is CASSPPSGRVRELFF. The DNA of the CDR3 is TGTGCCAGCTCACCCCCCAGCGGGAGAGTTAGGGAGCTGTTTTTT.

The chain has TRBV29-1 and TRBJ1-2; the match to TRBD1 covers 8 bases. The length of the CDR3 is 13 residues. J lost 5 bases, V lost 5 bases, and 7 bases had no gene match. The V gene's germline CDR1 is SQVTM and CDR2 ANQGSEA. This CDR3 is CSVTGTGIYGYTF. DNA for the CDR3: TGCAGCGTTACCGGGACAGGCATATATGGCTACACCTTC.

The chain employs TRBV5-1 and TRBJ2-5, with D perhaps matching TRBD1 (7 bases). This CDR3 contains 14 residues. The germline V and J ends were trimmed by 1 base and 5 bases, with 12 bases remaining between them. Germline CDR1 reads SGHRS; CDR2 reads YFSETQ. CDR3 protein: CASSLTQGGETQYF. The CDR3 DNA sequence: TGCGCCAGCAGCTTGACCCAGGGGGGCGAGACCCAGTACTTC.

The rearrangement uses TRBV7-8 and TRBJ2-5; 8 bases agree with TRBD1. The V gene end was trimmed by 3 bases and the J gene end by 4 bases; junction bases not matched to a gene: 7. The CDR3 is 15 residues long. Germline V CDR1 and CDR2: SGHVS, FQNEAQ. The CDR3 bases are TGTGCCAGCAGCTTGACAGGGGCTCGTAGAGAGACCCAGTACTTC. This gives the protein CASSLTGARRETQYF.

The chain is built from TRBV28 and TRBJ2-7; the D gene is possibly TRBD1 (6 bases). Germline CDR1 reads MDHEN; CDR2 reads SYDVKM. V was shortened by 6 bases and J by 3 bases, with 21 bases between the two germline ends. The CDR3 is 16 residues long. The CDR3 loop is CASSGQLPPRGYEQYF. The CDR3 region has the DNA TGTGCCAGCAGCGGACAGCTCCCCCCGAGGGGCTACGAGCAGTACTTC.

Only one count was recorded for this clone. The V call is TRBV6-2 or TRBV6-3, the J call TRBJ2-1, with D maybe TRBD2 (6 bases). The V gene lost 4 bases and the J gene lost 4 bases, with 11 bases spanning the gap. From germline, CDR1 is MNHEY and CDR2 SVGEGT. This CDR3 has 14 residues. The CDR3 bases are TGTGCCAGCAGTTCTCGACTAGTTTACAATGAGCAGTTCTTC. It is translated as CASSSRLVYNEQFF.

The CDR3 DNA reads as TGTGCCAGCAGCCGATACGGACAGGGTAATCAGCCCCAGCATTTT. This gives the protein CASSRYGQGNQPQHF. This chain uses TRBV13 with TRBJ1-5; 8 bases map to TRBD1. This CDR3 comprises 15 residues. The J segment lost 4 bases and the V segment lost 5 bases, leaving 7 bases of the junction unmatched. CDR1 is PRHDT and CDR2 is FYEKMQ in the germline V gene (reference sequence).

The chain recombines TRBV15 with TRBJ2-7, with TRBD2 matching 9 bases. The CDR3 length is 17 residues. The J segment lost 4 bases and the V segment lost 3 bases, leaving 13 bases of the junction unmatched. CDR1 is LNHNV, CDR2 YYDKDF, per germline (reference sequence). In DNA form, the CDR3 reads TGTGCCACCAGCAGTTACGCTACGGGTCTAGCGGGATACGAGCAGTACTTC. This encodes CATSSYATGLAGYEQYF. Based on the CDR3 plus reference TRBV15 and TRBJ2-7, the full variable domain is DAMVIQNPRYQVTQFGKPVTLSCSQTLNHNVMYWYQQKSSQAPKLLFHYYDKDFNNEADTPDNFQSRRPNTSFCFLDIRSPGLGDTAMYLCATSSYATGLAGYEQYFGPGTRLTVT.

This clone has only a few counts. The V gene is TRBV5-6, the J gene TRBJ2-7; TRBD1 matches 10 bases. The V gene end was trimmed by 0 bases and the J gene end by 7 bases; junction bases not matched to a gene: 10. The germline CDR1 and CDR2 sequences are SGHDT and YYEEEE. The length of the CDR3 is 16 residues. CDR3 DNA: TGTGCCAGCAGCTTGGCCTTGGGACAGGGGACGGGGGAGCAGTACTTC. Translation gives CASSLALGQGTGEQYF.

This clone was counted only a few times. J is TRBJ1-5 and V is TRBV19; no reliable D call. V was pared by 6 bases and J by 1 base, with 4 bases between. Germline values: CDR1 LNHDA, CDR2 SQIVND (reference sequence). The CDR3 spans 12 residues. CDR3 coding DNA: TGTGCCAGTAGGGAGAGCAATCAGCCCCAGCATTTT. Its translation: CASRESNQPQHF.

V gene TRBV9 combines with J gene TRBJ2-2; 7 nucleotides agree with TRBD2. Per the germline V gene, CDR1 is SGDLS and CDR2 is YYNGEE. Trimming cost V 0 bases and J 1 base; bases outside gene matches: 3. The CDR3 totals 16 residues. CDR3 amino acids: CASSVGAGVNTGELFF. CDR3 sequence (DNA): TGTGCCAGCAGCGTAGGGGCGGGAGTGAACACCGGGGAGCTGTTTTTT. Together with reference TRBV9 and TRBJ2-2, the CDR3 gives the full variable domain: DSGVTQTPKHLITATGQRVTLRCSPRSGDLSVYWYQQSLDQGLQFLIQYYNGEERAKGNILERFSAQQFPDLHSELNLSSLELGDSALYFCASSVGAGVNTGELFFGEGSRLTVL.